Included here is one T cell receptor (beta chain) sequence, with context. Its antigen is undetermined. V lost 4 bases and J lost 1, with 18 bases in between. From germline, CDR1 is SGHRS and CDR2 YFSETQ. The CDR3 has 17 residues. With sequencing, the targeted depth ranged from 1 in 200,000 to 1 in 1 million T cells. Profiling relied on immunoSEQ multiplex PCR, and the TCRdb table lists in-frame clones only, not all of them. The sample lists more than 110,000 clones, about 76% occurring once. The sample is drawn from a study of cytotoxic CD8 clonotypes in ibrutinib-treated CLL. About the research overall: Response sampling took place at median 12 months of treatment, range 6 to 36. Study-wide results and limits: Few clonotypes were public, and these shrank or held steady under treatment. Circulating CD8+ T-cell counts were tracked by baseline clonality, which exceeded that of age-matched healthy donors.

Sequenced material: PBMCs, taken after 24 months of ibrutinib treatment. This rearrangement joins TRBV5-1 to TRBJ2-1; no clear D gene. This TCR was recovered from a human donor with chronic lymphocytic leukemia. The CDR3 region has the DNA TGCGCCAGCAGCCCGATCTGGGTGGGCCGGTCCTACAATGAGCAGTTCTTC. Encoded protein: CASSPIWVGRSYNEQFF.